Below, 16 T cell receptor beta chains from the same sample are listed, as sequenced in a study of tumor-infiltrating lymphocytes in primary liver carcinoma. Unsorted bulk tissue of about 19-31 mg yielded co-extracted RNA and DNA. cDNA specific to TCR beta was made from 450 to 500 ng of total RNA, with a constant-region primer employed for priming. Investigators got TCR beta libraries out of three nested multiplex PCR rounds, done with slightly modified ARM-PCR. TRBV1-TRBV30 forward primers paired with a C-beta reverse primer were used in the first two PCR rounds, which ran about 11 cycles each. One entry per CDR3 protein, called by TCRdb with MiXCR from the multiplex PCR reads. The sample records some 87,000 distinct CDR3 sequences, 55% to 75% being singletons. Sequencing was performed on tumor-adjacent normal liver tissue. These receptors were taken from a man aged 35-49 years with primary liver carcinoma and hepatitis B virus infection.

Comments on this clonotype: This may be a read error: a much more frequent sequence differs by one nucleotide. The chain uses TRBV7-9 and TRBJ1-3; D not certain. This CDR3 spans 14 amino acids. Germline V lookup: CDR1 SEHNR, CDR2 FQNEAQ (reference sequence). CDR3 loop: CASSLGSSGKTIYF. CDR3 coding DNA: TGTGCCAGCAGCTTGGGGAGCTCTGGAAAAACCATATATTTT.

A note on this clonotype: One junction end does not reproduce the germline sequence, and a read error may be involved. The chain is built from TRBV11-2 and TRBJ2-1; D gene ambiguous. Germline lookup yields CDR1 SGHAT and CDR2 FQNNGV. This CDR3 region has 12 residues. The CDR3 DNA is TGTGCCAGTAGCTTGGCGTGGGATGAGCAGTTCTTC. It specifies CASSLAWDEQFF.

For this clonotype: This may arise from a read error, as a much more abundant clone is one base away. V gene TRBV6-1 combines with J gene TRBJ2-7; D is ambiguous. CDR1 and CDR2 from the germline V gene are MNHNS and SASEGT. CDR3 length equals 12 residues. CDR3 residues: CAGRYETYEQYF. CDR3 DNA: TGTGCCGGCAGGTACGAAACCTACGAGCAGTACTTC.

On this clonotype itself: A much larger clone lies a single base off, so this may be a read error. The chain recombines TRBV10-3 with TRBJ1-5; no reliable D call. Germline V lookup: CDR1 ENHRY, CDR2 SYGVKD. The CDR3 contains 14 residues. CDR3 protein: CATSEYEGDQPQHF. Here the CDR3 DNA reads TGTGCCACCAGTGAGTATGAGGGCGATCAGCCCCAGCATTTT.

Comment on this clonotype: One end of the junction fails to match germline, which may point to a read error. V usage is TRBV11-2 and J usage is TRBJ2-3; TRBD2 matches 10 bases. Germline CDR1 is SGHAT and CDR2 is FQNNGV. This CDR3 is built from 16 residues. The CDR3 spells CVSSLEGLARTDTQYF. CDR3 sequence (DNA): TGTGTCAGCAGTTTAGAGGGACTAGCGCGGACAGATACGCAGTATTTT.

This clonotype was observed a handful of times. The chain couples TRBV28 to TRBJ2-1; tentative D call: TRBD2 (5 bases). CDR1 is MDHEN and CDR2 is SYDVKM in the germline V gene. The CDR3 contains 14 residues. Trimming took off 7 bases at V and 9 bases at J, with 19 bases between the two ends. DNA for the CDR3: TGTGCCAGCACTACCCCTGTCCCTCGGGGTGAGCAGTTCTTC. Residues: CASTTPVPRGEQFF.

This clonotype was observed once. An end of the junction differs from the germline gene, which may be a read error. The chain carries TRBV29-1 and TRBJ2-2, with D unresolved. The CDR3 is 12 residues long. CDR1 is SQVTM and CDR2 is ANQGSEA in the germline V gene. The CDR3, as DNA: TGCAGCGTTACTACAAACACCAGGGAGCTGTTTTTT. Its translation is CSVTTNTRELFF.

Note on this clonotype: A single base separates this from a much larger clone, so it may be a read error. The chain has TRBV10-3 and TRBJ2-1; D gene uncertain. The CDR3 spans 11 residues. Germline V gives CDR1 ENHRY, CDR2 SYGVKD. This chain's CDR3 is CVIRGNNEQFF. The CDR3 DNA sequence: TGTGTCATCAGAGGAAACAATGAGCAGTTCTTC.

As to this clonotype: The conserved closing phenylalanine or tryptophan is absent in this CDR3, likely reflecting a read error. No DNA is shown, since the ends of the CDR3 on it are uncertain; the CDR3 is the one TCRdb lists. The chain recombines TRBV6-5 with TRBJ2-1; the D call of TRBD1 is as the table states it, not checked on the DNA. Germline V gene sequence: CDR1 MNHEY, CDR2 SVGAGI. From its first to its last residue, the CDR3 has 15 amino acids. The CDR3: CASSKQGSSYKEQIL.

As regards this clonotype: The junction departs from germline at one end; a sequencing error may be responsible. The V gene is TRBV11-2, the J gene TRBJ1-1; D gene uncertain. Germline V CDR1 and CDR2: SGHAT, FQNNGV. The CDR3 consists of 14 residues. The CDR3 spells CASSLECGITEAFF. CDR3 DNA sequence: TGTGCCAGCAGCTTAGAGTGCGGCATCACTGAAGCTTTCTTC.

About this clonotype itself: One end of the junction is discordant with germline, which a read error may explain. The rearrangement joins TRBV11-2 to TRBJ2-1; the D gene is possibly TRBD2 (5 bases). Per the germline V gene, CDR1 is SGHAT and CDR2 is FQNNGV. CDR3 length: 13 residues. The CDR3 DNA reads as TGTGCCTGTAGCTTAGAGGTGGGAGCTGAGCAGTTTTTC. Protein sequence: CACSLEVGAEQFF.

Concerning this clonotype: A read error may produce the germline difference seen at one junction end. This chain connects TRBV7-3 to TRBJ2-1; 14 bases agree with TRBD2. The CDR3 covers 16 residues. Germline V gene sequence: CDR1 SGHTA, CDR2 FQGTGA. This CDR3 is CTSSPNAGTSGGEQLF. The CDR3 DNA follows: TGTACCAGCAGCCCCAACGCCGGGACTAGCGGGGGTGAGCAGTTATTC.

As to this clonotype: Lacking the conserved final phenylalanine or tryptophan, this CDR3 likely reflects a read error. The rearrangement uses TRBV5-6 and TRBJ1-1; D is possibly TRBD1 (5 bases). There are 15 residues in the CDR3. Trimming took 4 bases from V and 0 from J, leaving 13 bases between them. The germline CDR1 and CDR2 sequences are SGHDT and YYEEEE. This CDR3 is CASSRGDGMNTEAFL. CDR3 in DNA: TGTGCCAGCAGCAGAGGGGACGGAATGAACACTGAAGCTTTCCTT.

As regards this clonotype: The junction does not match germline at one end; this may be a read error. The chain is built from TRBV11-1 and TRBJ2-1; D gene uncertain. The CDR3 loop spans 16 amino acids. CDR1 is SGHAT and CDR2 is FQDESV in the germline V gene (reference sequence). In nucleotides, the CDR3 is TGTGCCAGCAACTTAGGCCTGGGGTTTCCTACGCATGGGCAGTTCTTC. Protein: CASNLGLGFPTHGQFF.

The gene calls are TRBV6-6 and TRBJ2-7, with TRBD2 matching over 11 bases. Losses at the gene ends were 2 bases for V and 1 base for J; bases not matched to a gene: 7. This CDR3 is 17 amino acids long. CDR1 and CDR2 (germline): MNHNY, SVGAGI (reference sequence). The CDR3 nucleotides are TGTGCCAGCAGTTACACGAGGTTAGCGGGAGGGTCCTACGAGCAGTACTTC. It specifies CASSYTRLAGGSYEQYF.

As for this clonotype: An end of the junction differs from the germline gene, which may be a read error. The chain combines TRBV11-2 with TRBJ2-7; no clear D. This CDR3 has 13 residues. The V gene's germline CDR1 is SGHAT and CDR2 FQNNGV. In DNA, the CDR3 is TGCGCCAGCAGCTTAGAGTACACCTACGAGCAGTACTTC. It codes for CASSLEYTYEQYF.